This T cell receptor beta chain comes out of a study of blood T cells in healthy people across ages. Findings and limits, study-wide: The recorded TCR beta diversity per million T cells decreased in a roughly linear manner with age.

V was trimmed by 3 bases and J by 9 bases, leaving 22 bases between them. CDR3 length: 16 amino acids. The germline V gene has CDR1 SGDLS and CDR2 YYNGEE. Samples each yielded at least 5 micrograms of total RNA. Primed by a sample-barcoded 5' primer and a J-beta primer mix, a second PCR proceeded for about 6 to 11 cycles. From the 5' RACE reads, TCRdb called clonotypes with MiXCR, one entry per CDR3 protein. The sample lists 700,000 to 800,000 distinct CDR3 sequences; more than 40% were seen once. This clonotype was observed a handful of times. Antigen unknown. The TCR was taken from a woman between 55 and 75 years old in good health. The chain links TRBV9 to TRBJ2-1, with D perhaps matching TRBD2 (6 bases). The sample taken for sequencing was blood. This CDR3 reads CASSALTGPPEGEQFF. CDR3 in DNA: TGTGCCAGCAGCGCCCTTACCGGGCCCCCGGAGGGTGAGCAGTTCTTC.